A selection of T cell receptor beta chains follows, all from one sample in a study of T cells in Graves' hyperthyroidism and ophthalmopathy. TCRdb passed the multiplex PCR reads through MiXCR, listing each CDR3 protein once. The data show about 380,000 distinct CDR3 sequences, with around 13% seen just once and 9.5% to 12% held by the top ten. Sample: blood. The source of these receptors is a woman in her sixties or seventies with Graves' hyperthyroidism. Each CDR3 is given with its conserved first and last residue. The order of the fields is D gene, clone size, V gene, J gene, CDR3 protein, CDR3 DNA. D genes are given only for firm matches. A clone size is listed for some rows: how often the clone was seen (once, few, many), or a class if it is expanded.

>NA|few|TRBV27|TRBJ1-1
CASSTGEMNTEAFF
TGTGCCAGCAGTACAGGCGAAATGAACACTGAAGCTTTCTTT
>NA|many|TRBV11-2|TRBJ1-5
CASSLVGGQPQHF
TGTGCCAGCAGCTTAGTAGGTGGGCAGCCCCAGCATTTT
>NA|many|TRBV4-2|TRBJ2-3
CASSPGQLDTDTQYF
TGTGCCAGCAGCCCAGGACAGTTAGACACAGATACGCAGTATTTT
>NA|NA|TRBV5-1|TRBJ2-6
CASSLEAISGANVLTF
TGCGCCAGCAGCTTGGAGGCGATCTCTGGGGCCAACGTCCTGACTTTC
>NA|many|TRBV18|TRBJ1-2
CASSPGGSVGYTF
TGTGCCAGCTCACCGGGGGGGTCGGTTGGCTACACCTTC
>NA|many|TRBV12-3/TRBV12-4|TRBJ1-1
CASRGLPGYMNTEAFF
TGTGCCAGCAGGGGTTTGCCAGGGTACATGAACACTGAAGCTTTCTTT
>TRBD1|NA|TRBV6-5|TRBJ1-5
CASSYPSTGPSNQPQHF
TGTGCCAGCAGTTACCCCTCGACAGGGCCTAGCAATCAGCCCCAGCATTTT
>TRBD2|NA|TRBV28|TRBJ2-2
CASRGGPGTGELFF
TGTGCCAGCCGGGGGGGCCCGGGCACCGGGGAGCTGTTTTTT
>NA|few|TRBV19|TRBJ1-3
CASSTREGNTIYF
TGTGCCAGTAGTACCCGGGAGGGAAACACCATATATTTT
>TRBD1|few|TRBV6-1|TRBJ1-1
CASSPQGASEAFF
TGTGCCAGCAGTCCCCAGGGGGCCAGTGAAGCTTTCTTT
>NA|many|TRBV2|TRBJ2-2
CASSDQGSGELFF
TGTGCCAGCAGTGATCAGGGGTCCGGGGAGCTGTTTTTT
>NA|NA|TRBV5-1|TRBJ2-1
CASSLFLANEQFF
TGCGCCAGCAGCTTGTTTCTAGCTAATGAGCAGTTCTTC
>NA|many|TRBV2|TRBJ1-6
CASRERGDSPLHF
TGTGCCAGCCGGGAGCGGGGCGATTCACCCCTCCACTTT
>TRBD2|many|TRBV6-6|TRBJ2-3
CASSYAGLAGDTQYF
TGTGCCAGCAGTTACGCCGGACTAGCGGGAGATACGCAGTATTTT
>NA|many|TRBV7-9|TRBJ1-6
CASSPDGNSPLHF
TGTGCCAGCAGCCCGGACGGGAATTCACCCCTCCACTTT
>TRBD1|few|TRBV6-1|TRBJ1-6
CASRFTGVGSPLHF
TGTGCCAGCAGATTTACAGGGGTTGGTTCACCCCTCCACTTT
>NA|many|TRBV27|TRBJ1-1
CASTTGTANTEAFF
TGTGCCAGCACAACCGGGACCGCGAACACTGAAGCTTTCTTT
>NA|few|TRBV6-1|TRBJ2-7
CANREAYEQYF
TGTGCCAACAGGGAGGCCTACGAGCAGTACTTC
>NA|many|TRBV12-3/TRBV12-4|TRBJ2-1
CASSLGQTVGEQFF
TGTGCCAGCAGTTTAGGACAGACCGTCGGTGAGCAGTTCTTC
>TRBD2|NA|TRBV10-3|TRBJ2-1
CAISGGTSGRLSYNEQFF
TGTGCCATCAGTGGGGGGACTAGCGGGAGACTATCCTACAATGAGCAGTTCTTC
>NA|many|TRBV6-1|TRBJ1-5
CASSQDRTPNQPQHF
TGTGCCAGCAGCCAAGACAGGACCCCAAATCAGCCCCAGCATTTT
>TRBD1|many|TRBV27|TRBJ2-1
CASRTGTRSYNEQFF
TGTGCCAGCAGGACAGGGACCCGCTCCTACAATGAGCAGTTCTTC
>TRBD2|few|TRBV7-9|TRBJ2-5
CASSKTSGRAGETQYF
TGTGCCAGCAGCAAGACTAGCGGGAGGGCCGGGGAGACCCAGTACTTC
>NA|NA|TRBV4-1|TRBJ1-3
CASSQIAVYRSGNTIYF
TGCGCCAGCAGCCAGATCGCCGTATATAGATCTGGAAACACCATATATTTT
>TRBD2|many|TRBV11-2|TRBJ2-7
CASSPAGLASYEQYF
TGTGCCAGCAGCCCCGCGGGACTAGCGAGCTACGAGCAGTACTTC
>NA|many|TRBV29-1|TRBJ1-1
CSTAAHTGTEAFF
TGCAGTACGGCAGCTCACACGGGGACTGAAGCTTTCTTT
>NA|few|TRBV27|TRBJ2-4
CASSLSRRNIQYF
TGTGCCAGCAGTTTAAGCAGGAGAAACATTCAGTACTTC
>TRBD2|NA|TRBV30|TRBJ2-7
CAWSSPMFSGEGRHIGEQYF
TGTGCCTGGAGTTCTCCCATGTTTTCTGGGGAGGGACGGCACATCGGCGAGCAGTACTTC
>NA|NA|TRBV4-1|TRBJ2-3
CASSQDDESTDTQYF
TGCGCCAGCAGCCAAGATGACGAAAGCACAGATACGCAGTATTTT
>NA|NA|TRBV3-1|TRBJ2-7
CASSQEGSSGEQYF
TGTGCCAGCAGCCAAGAGGGTAGTTCGGGCGAGCAGTACTTC
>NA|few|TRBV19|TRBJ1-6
CASSIGAVWGPGDNSPLHF
TGTGCCAGTAGTATCGGAGCCGTCTGGGGCCCTGGTGATAATTCACCCCTCCACTTT
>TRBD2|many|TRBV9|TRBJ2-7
CARGEGKGLAGNVYEQYF
TGTGCCCGAGGAGAGGGTAAAGGACTAGCGGGAAATGTCTACGAGCAGTACTTC
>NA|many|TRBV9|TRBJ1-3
CASSVGEFPGNTIYF
TGTGCCAGCAGCGTGGGAGAATTTCCTGGAAACACCATATATTTT
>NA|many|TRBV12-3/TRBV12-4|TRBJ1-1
CASSLRGDTEAFF
TGTGCCAGCAGTTTAAGGGGAGATACTGAAGCTTTCTTT
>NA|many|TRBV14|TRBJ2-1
CASSLSPPLREQFF
TGTGCCAGCAGCCTCTCCCCGCCACTTCGGGAGCAGTTCTTC
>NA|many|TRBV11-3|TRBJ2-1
CASSSRYEQFF
TGTGCCAGCAGCTCCAGATACGAGCAGTTCTTC
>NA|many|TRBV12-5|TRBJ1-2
CASGLRGYGYTF
TGTGCTAGTGGTTTGCGTGGGTATGGCTACACCTTC